This is a list of T cell receptor beta chains from one sample in a study of T cell responses to AZD1222 COVID-19 vaccine. TCRdb's table, derived via immunoSEQ multiplex PCR, lists solely in-frame clones and lacks some. The table shows approximately 110,000 clones, with more than 85% occurring only once. Sequencing used peripheral blood, obtained on day 0 of AZD1222 vaccination. These receptors all stem from an adult in good health. CDR3s include the opening cysteine and the closing phenylalanine or tryptophan. The order of the fields is CDR3 protein, CDR3 DNA, D gene, V gene, clone size, J gene. A D gene is named only where the DNA matches it firmly. Rows may omit the clone size; those that give it use once, few, many or a size class.

CDR3: CASSAADNSPLHF; DNA: TGTGCCAGCAGTGCTGCGGATAATTCACCCCTCCACTTT; D: NA; V: TRBV6-4; size: NA; J: TRBJ1-6
CDR3: CASSPIPSTDTQYF; DNA: TGTGCCAGCTCACCCATCCCGAGCACAGATACGCAGTATTTT; D: NA; V: TRBV18; size: once; J: TRBJ2-3
CDR3: CASSLVNFGSRGGGELFF; DNA: TGTGCCAGCAGCTTAGTCAACTTCGGTTCTAGGGGAGGCGGGGAGCTGTTTTTT; D: NA; V: TRBV7-2; size: NA; J: TRBJ2-2
CDR3: CASSFPLGTEAFF; DNA: TGTGCCAGCAGTTTTCCCTTGGGTACTGAAGCTTTCTTT; D: NA; V: TRBV12-3/TRBV12-4; size: NA; J: TRBJ1-1
CDR3: CASSYPQATEAFF; DNA: TGTGCCAGCAGTTACCCGCAGGCCACTGAAGCTTTCTTT; D: NA; V: TRBV6-2/TRBV6-3; size: NA; J: TRBJ1-1
CDR3: CASSLGSYNEQFF; DNA: TGTGCCAGCAGCTTGGGGTCCTACAATGAGCAGTTCTTC; D: NA; V: TRBV7-2; size: NA; J: TRBJ2-1
CDR3: CASSFNRGHNSPLHF; DNA: TGTGCCAGCAGCTTTAATCGGGGGCACAATTCACCCCTCCACTTT; D: NA; V: TRBV7-8; size: NA; J: TRBJ1-6
CDR3: CASSPGTGAYEQYF; DNA: TGTGCCAGCAGCCCCGGGACAGGGGCCTACGAGCAGTACTTC; D: TRBD1; V: TRBV9; size: NA; J: TRBJ2-7
CDR3: CASEGGSNQPQHF; DNA: TGTGCCAGCGAAGGGGGAAGCAATCAGCCCCAGCATTTT; D: NA; V: TRBV2; size: NA; J: TRBJ1-5
CDR3: CAWSRGEGYGYTF; DNA: TGTGCCTGGAGTAGGGGTGAGGGCTATGGCTACACCTTC; D: NA; V: TRBV30; size: NA; J: TRBJ1-2
CDR3: CASSDRETTYNEQFF; DNA: TGTGCCAGCAGCGACCGGGAAACGACCTACAATGAGCAGTTCTTC; D: NA; V: TRBV9; size: once; J: TRBJ2-1
CDR3: CASSGGTGNNYEQYF; DNA: TGTGCCAGCAGTGGAGGGACAGGGAATAACTACGAGCAGTACTTC; D: TRBD1; V: TRBV27; size: NA; J: TRBJ2-7
CDR3: CASSLQRYEQYF; DNA: TGTGCCAGCAGTCTACAGAGGTACGAGCAGTACTTC; D: NA; V: TRBV28; size: NA; J: TRBJ2-7
CDR3: CASSHVAGDFHNEQFF; DNA: TGCGCCAGCAGCCATGTCGCAGGGGACTTTCACAATGAGCAGTTCTTC; D: NA; V: TRBV4-1; size: NA; J: TRBJ2-1